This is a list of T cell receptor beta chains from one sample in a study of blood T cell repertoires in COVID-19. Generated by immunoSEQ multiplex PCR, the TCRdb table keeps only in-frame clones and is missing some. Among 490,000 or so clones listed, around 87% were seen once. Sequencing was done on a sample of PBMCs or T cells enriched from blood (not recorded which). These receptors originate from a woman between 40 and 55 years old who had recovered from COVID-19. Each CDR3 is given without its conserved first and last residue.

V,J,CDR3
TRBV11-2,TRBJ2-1,ASSPPPEYNEQF
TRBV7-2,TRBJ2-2,ASSLVGLPNAGELF
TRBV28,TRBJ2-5,ASRAEETQY
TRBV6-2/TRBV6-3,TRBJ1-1,ASSYVRTEAF
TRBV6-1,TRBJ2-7,ASSEHISYEQY
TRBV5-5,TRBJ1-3,ASSLPYTGTGNTIY
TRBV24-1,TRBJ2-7,ATSDPRGEGSYEQY
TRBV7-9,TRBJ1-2,ASRETATNYGYT
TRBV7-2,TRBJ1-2,ASSLDRDRIYGYT
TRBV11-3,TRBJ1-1,ASSPWDRVNTEAF
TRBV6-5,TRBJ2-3,ASFKDTQY
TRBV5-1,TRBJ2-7,ASSRDTRTEQY
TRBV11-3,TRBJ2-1,ASSLNSRSYNEQF
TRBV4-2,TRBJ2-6,ASSQDVRGGANVLT
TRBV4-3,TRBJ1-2,ASSQDTGGNYGYT
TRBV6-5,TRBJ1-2,ASSYRELGSNGYT
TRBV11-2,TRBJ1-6,ASSYLADYNSPLH
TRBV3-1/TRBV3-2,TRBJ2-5,ASSQGQGAGETQY
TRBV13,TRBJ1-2,ASSYQGEGYGYT
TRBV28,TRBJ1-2,ATAGTGNYGYT
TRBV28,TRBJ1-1,ASSPSPLREGLDTEAF
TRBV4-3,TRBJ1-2,ASSLGRERYGYT
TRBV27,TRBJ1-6,ASSLGQLHSPLH
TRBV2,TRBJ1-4,ASSGGISRDNEKLF
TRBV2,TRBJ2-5,ASSVRQLETQY
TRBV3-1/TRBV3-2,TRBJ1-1,ASSHTDIEGDTEAF
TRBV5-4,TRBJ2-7,ASSLGVTSGRSWEQY
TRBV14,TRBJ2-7,ASSPRMTWDRGGAQLTYEQY
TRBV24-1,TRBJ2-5,ATSDSGLAGRETQY
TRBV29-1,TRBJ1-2,SAIRQDLGYT
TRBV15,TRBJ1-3,ATSRDSRGNTIY